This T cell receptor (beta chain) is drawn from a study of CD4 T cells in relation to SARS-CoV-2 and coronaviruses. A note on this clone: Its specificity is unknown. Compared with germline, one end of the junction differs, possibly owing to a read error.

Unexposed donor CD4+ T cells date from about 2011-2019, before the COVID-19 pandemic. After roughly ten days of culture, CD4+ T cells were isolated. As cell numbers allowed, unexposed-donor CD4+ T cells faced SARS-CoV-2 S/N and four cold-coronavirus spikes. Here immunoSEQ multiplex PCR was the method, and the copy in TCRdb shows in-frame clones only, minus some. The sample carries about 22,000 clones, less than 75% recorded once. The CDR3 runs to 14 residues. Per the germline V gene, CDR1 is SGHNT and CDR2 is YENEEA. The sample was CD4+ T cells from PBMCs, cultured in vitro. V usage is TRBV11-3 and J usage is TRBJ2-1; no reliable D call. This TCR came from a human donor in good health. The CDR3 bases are TGTGCCGGCAGCCTCGGACCCCGCGACAATGAGCAGTTCTTC. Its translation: CAGSLGPRDNEQFF.